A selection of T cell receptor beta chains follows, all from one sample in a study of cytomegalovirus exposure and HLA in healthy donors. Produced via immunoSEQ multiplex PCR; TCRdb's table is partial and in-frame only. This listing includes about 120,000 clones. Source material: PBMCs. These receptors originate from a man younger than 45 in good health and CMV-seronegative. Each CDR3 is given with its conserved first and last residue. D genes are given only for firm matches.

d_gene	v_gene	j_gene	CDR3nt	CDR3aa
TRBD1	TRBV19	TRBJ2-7	TGTGCCAGTAGTGTGGGACAGGGCGCGGGCGAGCAGTACTTC	CASSVGQGAGEQYF
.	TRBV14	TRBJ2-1	TGTGCCAGCAGCCAAGATCAGCGGTCTTCAGGTGAGCAGTTCTTC	CASSQDQRSSGEQFF
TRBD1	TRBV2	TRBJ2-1	TGTGCCAGCGGGGGACAGGGGCCTTTCTTC	CASGGQGPFF
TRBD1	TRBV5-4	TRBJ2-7	TGTGCCAGCAGCTTGCCGGGGACAGGGCGGTACGAGCAGTACTTC	CASSLPGTGRYEQYF
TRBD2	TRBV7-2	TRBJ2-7	TGTGCCAGCAGCACAGAGCGGGGGGGCTCATACGAGCAGTACTTC	CASSTERGGSYEQYF
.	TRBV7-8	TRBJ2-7	TGTGCCAGCAGCTCGGGACACGTTATGTACTACGAGCAGTACTTC	CASSSGHVMYYEQYF
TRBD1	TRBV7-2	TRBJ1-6	TGTGCCAGCAGCCTGGGACAGGGGGGCTCCACCCTCCACTTT	CASSLGQGGSTLHF
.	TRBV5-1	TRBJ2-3	TGCGCCAGCAGCTTGGCAATCAGATCAGATACGCAGTATTTT	CASSLAIRSDTQYF
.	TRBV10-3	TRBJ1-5	TGTGCCATCAGGGGGGACATTCTCAGCAATCAGCCCCAGCATTTT	CAIRGDILSNQPQHF
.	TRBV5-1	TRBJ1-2	TGCGCCAGCAGCTTGGGACAGAACTATGGCTACACCTTC	CASSLGQNYGYTF
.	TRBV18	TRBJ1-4	TGTGCCAGCTCACCCTTAACTGGTTCTGAAAAACTGTTTTTT	CASSPLTGSEKLFF
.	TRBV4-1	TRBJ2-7	TGCGCCAGCAGCCCCCGAGGGGCGGGGGCCGCCTACGAGCAGTACTTC	CASSPRGAGAAYEQYF
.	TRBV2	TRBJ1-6	TGTGCATATACAGGAAGCTATAATTCACCCCTCCACTTT	CAYTGSYNSPLHF
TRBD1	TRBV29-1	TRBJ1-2	TGCAGCGTTGGGACAGGGGTAGCTGGCTACACCTTC	CSVGTGVAGYTF
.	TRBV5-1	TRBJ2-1	TGTGCCAGCAGCAACCAAGGGGCGGATGAGCAGTTCTTC	CASSNQGADEQFF
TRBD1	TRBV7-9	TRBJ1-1	TGTGCCAGCAGCCCGACGACAGGGACTGAAGCTTTCTTT	CASSPTTGTEAFF
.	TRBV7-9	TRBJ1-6	TGTGCCAGTAGGGAGCTAGGGTATCAGTCCGATTCACCCCTCCACTTT	CASRELGYQSDSPLHF
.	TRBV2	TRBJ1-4	TGTGCCAGCAGGACGACAGGTGGGGAAAAACTGTTTTTT	CASRTTGGEKLFF
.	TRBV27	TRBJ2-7	TGTGCCAGCAGTTTAAATCCCTACCCCTACGAGCAGTACTTC	CASSLNPYPYEQYF
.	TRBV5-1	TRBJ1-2	TGCGCCAGCAGCCCCACGGTCGCAGGGAAGGATGGCTACACCTTC	CASSPTVAGKDGYTF
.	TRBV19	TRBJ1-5	TGTGCCAGTGGCTGGTGGGGAGGCAATCAGCCCCAGCATTTT	CASGWWGGNQPQHF
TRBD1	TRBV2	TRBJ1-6	TGTGCCAGCAGTGCCAGGACAGGGGAGAATTCACCCCTCCACTTT	CASSARTGENSPLHF
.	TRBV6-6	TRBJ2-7	TGTGCCAGCAGCCGCGGGACAGATGGCTACGAGCAGTACTTC	CASSRGTDGYEQYF
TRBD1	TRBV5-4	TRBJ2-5	TGTGCCAGCAGTCTCCTTAGGGACAGCCTTCAAGAGACCCAGTACTTC	CASSLLRDSLQETQYF